This T cell receptor (beta chain) came from a study of cytomegalovirus exposure and HLA in healthy donors. General study findings and limits: Later analysis identified several of the most significant clusters that appeared linked to common viral pathogens. In a later analysis, more than 15,000 TCR beta sequences were associated with HLA alleles at 0.05 false discovery rate. Presence/absence analyses supposed approximately even sequencing depth among donors.

CDR3 length equals 11 residues. The V end was cut by 6 bases, the J end by 7 bases, with 12 bases between. Germline CDR1 DFQATT, CDR2 SNEGSKA (reference sequence). Both 60 Vbeta primers and 13 Jbeta primers went into the PCR. Clones were read by immunoSEQ multiplex PCR, and TCRdb kept only the in-frame ones, dropping some. The data hold over 100,000 clones, with roughly 71% observed a single time. In regard to this clone: What it binds is not known. Other DNA sequences of this sample code for an identical CDR3.

The chain has TRBV20-1 and TRBJ1-2, with D perhaps matching TRBD1 (5 bases). The sequenced material came from PBMCs. This clonotype originated in a woman in her 70s in good health and CMV-seropositive. CDR3 protein: CSAPQGGGYTF. In DNA form, the CDR3 reads TGCAGTGCACCCCAGGGAGGTGGCTACACCTTC.